This is a list of T cell receptor beta chains from one sample in a study of cytomegalovirus exposure and HLA in healthy donors. Data came from immunoSEQ multiplex PCR; TCRdb stores just in-frame clones and leaves some out. Found here are tens of thousands of clones, approximately 80% of them singletons; the top ten hold 2.9%. The sample comprised PBMCs. The source is a man aged 50 to 59 in good health and CMV-seronegative. Each CDR3 is given with its conserved first and last residue. The D gene is left open where the match is weak. The size entry is marked missing in some rows and otherwise reads once, few, many or a size class.

j_call clone_size d_call v_call cdr3_aa cdr3_nt
TRBJ2-5 few NA TRBV11-1 CASSRGGQETQYF TGTGCCAGCAGCAGGGGGGGCCAAGAGACCCAGTACTTC
TRBJ2-5 NA TRBD2 TRBV5-1 CASSGPRDYGETQYF TGCGCCAGCAGCGGACCCCGGGACTATGGAGAGACCCAGTACTTC
TRBJ2-5 NA NA TRBV5-1 CASSLEGRGQETQYF TGCGCCAGCAGCTTGGAAGGTAGGGGCCAAGAGACCCAGTACTTC
TRBJ2-1 NA TRBD1 TRBV5-1 CASSSGDRDTNEQFF TGCGCCAGCAGCTCGGGGGACAGGGACACCAATGAGCAGTTCTTC
TRBJ1-2 NA TRBD1 TRBV18 CASSPPTGVPYGYTF TGTGCCAGCTCACCACCGACAGGGGTACCATATGGCTACACCTTC
TRBJ2-1 few TRBD2 TRBV30 CAWRRLAGKYNEQFF TGTGCCTGGAGACGACTAGCGGGGAAATACAATGAGCAGTTCTTC
TRBJ1-1 NA NA TRBV5-5 CASSFGGAVNTEAFF TGTGCCAGCAGCTTTGGAGGGGCAGTGAACACTGAAGCTTTCTTT
TRBJ2-3 NA NA TRBV6-1 CASSEWYWTADTDTQYF TGTGCCAGCAGTGAATGGTATTGGACAGCGGACACAGATACGCAGTATTTT
TRBJ1-5 NA NA TRBV18 CASSPGKGDQPQHF TGTGCCAGCTCCCCGGGGAAAGGAGATCAGCCCCAGCATTTT
TRBJ2-3 NA TRBD2 TRBV10-3 CATGDYTDTQYF TGTGCCACCGGGGACTACACAGATACGCAGTATTTT
TRBJ2-4 NA TRBD2 TRBV6-6 CASSQSGEAKNIQYF TGTGCCAGCAGTCAGAGCGGGGAAGCCAAAAACATTCAGTACTTC
TRBJ1-1 NA NA TRBV5-1 CASTLLAGADTEAFF TGCGCCAGCACCCTCCTGGCAGGGGCAGACACTGAAGCTTTCTTT
TRBJ2-7 NA TRBD1 TRBV29-1 CSVAQGVAYEQYF TGCAGCGTTGCCCAGGGGGTCGCCTACGAGCAGTACTTC
TRBJ2-7 few NA TRBV18 CASSLDVGGGYEQYF TGTGCCAGCTCACTGGATGTGGGGGGAGGTTACGAGCAGTACTTC
TRBJ2-5 NA TRBD2 TRBV5-1 CASRNRGGLLETQYF TGCGCCAGCAGAAACCGGGGGGGGCTACTAGAGACCCAGTACTTC
TRBJ2-4 NA TRBD2 TRBV2 CASGGLAENIQYF TGTGCCAGCGGGGGACTAGCGGAAAACATTCAGTACTTC
TRBJ2-1 once TRBD1 TRBV19 CASRTGQGAMEQFF TGTGCCAGTCGAACGGGACAGGGGGCTATGGAGCAGTTCTTC
TRBJ2-7 few TRBD1 TRBV6-1 CASSRTGGSYEQYF TGTGCCAGCTCTAGGACAGGGGGCTCCTACGAGCAGTACTTC
TRBJ1-3 NA TRBD1 TRBV13 CASSPGTVSGNTIYF TGTGCCAGCAGCCCCGGGACAGTCTCTGGAAACACCATATATTTT
TRBJ2-7 NA NA TRBV5-6 CASSRGFEQYF TGTGCCAGCAGCAGGGGGTTCGAGCAGTACTTC
TRBJ2-3 NA NA TRBV7-9 CASSPLGGPFSTDTQYF TGTGCCAGCAGCCCCCTAGGAGGGCCATTTAGCACAGATACGCAGTATTTT
TRBJ2-3 NA TRBD2 TRBV9 CASSRTSGGGYSTDTQYF TGTGCCAGCAGCCGGACTAGCGGGGGGGGGTACAGCACAGATACGCAGTATTTT
TRBJ2-1 NA NA TRBV2 CASNRGLALGDNEQFF TGTGCCAGCAACCGTGGGCTAGCGTTGGGAGACAATGAGCAGTTCTTC
TRBJ1-5 once NA TRBV2 CASSDGLSNQPQHF TGTGCCAGCAGTGATGGCCTTAGCAATCAGCCCCAGCATTTT
TRBJ2-5 NA NA TRBV6-5 CASRLESRHNEYF TGTGCCAGCAGATTAGAGAGTCGCCATAACGAGTACTTC
TRBJ2-5 NA TRBD1 TRBV13 CASSADRGRVTQYF TGTGCCAGCAGCGCCGACAGGGGGCGCGTGACCCAGTACTTC
TRBJ2-1 NA NA TRBV6-6 CASSYETRDEQFF TGTGCCAGCAGTTACGAAACTCGCGATGAGCAGTTCTTC
TRBJ1-1 once TRBD1 TRBV6-1 CASSSGQSRTEAFF TGTGCCAGCAGTTCGGGACAGTCTCGCACTGAAGCTTTCTTT
TRBJ2-5 NA NA TRBV25-1 CASSDLWQGGETQYF TGTGCCAGCAGTGATTTATGGCAGGGCGGAGAGACCCAGTACTTC
TRBJ2-3 NA NA TRBV7-9 CASSPGGPTDTQYF TGTGCCAGCAGCCCCGGGGGTCCCACAGATACGCAGTATTTT
TRBJ1-5 NA NA TRBV6-5 CASSYRQPQHF TGTGCCAGCAGTTACCGTCAGCCCCAGCATTTT
TRBJ2-7 NA TRBD2 TRBV4-3 CASSQDFSGGYSYEQYF TGCGCCAGCAGCCAAGACTTCAGCGGGGGGTATTCCTACGAGCAGTACTTC
TRBJ2-3 NA TRBD2 TRBV2 CASTLTSGGPSTDTQYF TGTGCCAGCACCTTAACTAGCGGGGGACCTAGCACAGATACGCAGTATTTT